This TCR beta chain was obtained from a study of OX40 agonist ivuxolimab in advanced cancers. Study in general: Head and neck, renal cell, melanoma or hepatocellular carcinoma were the cancers that dose-escalation patients had. A mean age of around 60 years, range roughly 23 to 85, was recorded, and more than 80% were male. Prior checkpoint blockade (anti-PD-1, anti-PD-L1 or anti-CTLA-4) was permitted; 40% had it.

Between the trimmed V and J ends, which lost 3 bases and 3 bases, there was a span of 9 bases. CDR3 size: 13 residues. The germline gives CDR1 SGDLS, CDR2 YYNGEE. Points on this clone: Antigen: not known.

Here immunoSEQ multiplex PCR was the method, and the copy in TCRdb shows in-frame clones only, minus some. The profile shows some 68,000 clones, more than 75% of them singletons. Overall study results and limits: Mean expanded clone counts were higher in CD8+ than CD4+ T cells.

The origin of this receptor is an adult with an advanced solid tumor such as melanoma, head and neck, liver or kidney cancer. The source material was CD4+ or CD8+ T cells sorted from blood, sampled in a trial of the OX40 agonist ivuxolimab. The chain uses TRBV9 and TRBJ1-2; D is unresolved. CDR3 sequence reads: CASSAYGDYGYTF. As DNA, the CDR3 is TGTGCCAGCAGCGCATACGGCGACTATGGCTACACCTTC. Using reference TRBV9 and TRBJ1-2 for the parts outside the CDR3, the full variable domain is DSGVTQTPKHLITATGQRVTLRCSPRSGDLSVYWYQQSLDQGLQFLIQYYNGEERAKGNILERFSAQQFPDLHSELNLSSLELGDSALYFCASSAYGDYGYTFGSGTRLTVV.